These 26 T cell receptor beta chains originate from one sample sequenced in a study of T cell responses to AZD1222 COVID-19 vaccine. The protocol was immunoSEQ multiplex PCR, while the TCRdb copy is restricted to in-frame clones and leaves out a portion. The sample holds roughly 45,000 clones, 75% to 90% seen once. This sample comprised peripheral blood, obtained 28 days after the second AZD1222 dose. The receptors here all came from an adult who received the AZD1222 COVID-19 vaccine.

The chain combines TRBV6-5 with TRBJ1-2; possibly TRBD1 for D (5 bases). In germline, CDR1 is MNHEY, CDR2 SVGAGI. Between the trimmed V and J ends, which lost 7 bases and 4 bases, there was a span of 16 bases. The CDR3 consists of 14 residues. DNA of the CDR3: TGTGCCAGCACCCTAAGCGGGGGGGGCTATGGCTACACCTTC. As protein: CASTLSGGGYGYTF.

The gene calls are TRBV7-8 and TRBJ1-4; 11 bases line up with TRBD1. The CDR3 is made up of 15 amino acids. V shed 3 bases and J 7 bases; nucleotides not matched to a gene: 4. From germline, CDR1 is SGHVS and CDR2 FQNEAQ. The CDR3 DNA sequence: TGTGCCAGCAGCTTTAGGACAGGGGGCTTTGAAAAACTGTTTTTT. Encoded protein: CASSFRTGGFEKLFF.

This clone was seen a handful of times. The chain links TRBV12-3 or TRBV12-4 to TRBJ1-4; maybe TRBD1 (5 bases). V lost 2 bases and J 12 bases, leaving 10 bases between the germline ends. The CDR3 runs 12 residues. The chain's CDR3 is CASSLLRAELFF. In DNA form, the CDR3 reads TGTGCCAGCAGTTTACTCAGGGCTGAACTGTTTTTT.

Remarks on this clone: The junction differs from germline at one of its ends, possibly a read error. This chain connects TRBV28 to TRBJ1-2; 9 positions agree with TRBD1. Germline lookup yields CDR1 MDHEN and CDR2 SYDVKM. This CDR3 contains 14 residues. The CDR3 sequence: CASSSDRGRIGSPF. CDR3 sequence (DNA): TGTGCCAGCAGTAGTGACAGGGGGAGGATAGGTTCGCCCTTC.

The chain links TRBV5-1 to TRBJ2-5, with 13 bases lining up with TRBD2. The CDR3 contains 16 residues. Germline V lookup: CDR1 SGHRS, CDR2 YFSETQ. V trimming: 4 bases; J trimming: 5 bases; junction bases outside the gene matches: 8. The CDR3 loop is CASSPLAGGQSETQYF. DNA of the CDR3: TGCGCCAGCAGCCCACTAGCGGGGGGGCAGTCGGAGACCCAGTACTTC.

The V gene is TRBV4-1, the J gene TRBJ1-4; D gene unclear. Per germline, CDR1 MGHRA and CDR2 YSYEKL. V was trimmed by 4 bases and J by 5 bases, leaving 17 bases between them. This CDR3 has 16 residues. CDR3 DNA sequence: TGCGCCAGCAGCCCTCCCGGTAATCGCCAAAATGAAAAACTGTTTTTT. Amino acid sequence: CASSPPGNRQNEKLFF.

The CDR3 region is CASSTGQGTTDTQYF. The CDR3 DNA reads as TGTGCCAGCAGCACCGGACAGGGGACGACAGATACGCAGTATTTT. The chain is built from TRBV7-9 and TRBJ2-3, with 9 bases identical to TRBD1. Germline V lookup: CDR1 SEHNR, CDR2 FQNEAQ (reference sequence). V lost 5 bases, J lost 3 bases, and 6 bases stayed unmatched. CDR3 size: 15 residues.

The rearrangement joins TRBV5-6 to TRBJ2-2; no reliable D call. CDR1 is SGHDT, CDR2 YYEEEE, per germline. The CDR3 has 14 amino acids. Trimming pared 2 bases from V and 8 bases from J, leaving 13 bases between. In DNA form, the CDR3 reads TGTGCCAGCAGCTTTGGCAGGTTGAGGGGGGAGCTGTTTTTT. Translated: CASSFGRLRGELFF.

The CDR3 coding sequence is TGTGCCAGTACTCAAGGGGGACAGGGGGCCGTTGGCTACACCTTC. This gives the protein CASTQGGQGAVGYTF. J is TRBJ1-2 and V is TRBV19, with TRBD1 matching 12 bases. V dropped 7 bases and J dropped 7; count of bases not matched to a gene: 10. The CDR3 sequence is 15 residues long. The germline V gene encodes CDR1 LNHDA and CDR2 SQIVND (reference sequence).

CDR3 in DNA: TGTGCCATCAGTGAGTCGTGGCAGGGGGCCGCCAACACCGGGGAGCTGTTTTTT. This translates into CAISESWQGAANTGELFF. The chain carries TRBV10-3 and TRBJ2-2; 8 nucleotides align to TRBD1. CDR1 and CDR2 (germline): ENHRY, SYGVKD. V was pared by 0 bases and J by 2 bases, with 8 bases of the junction left unmatched. The CDR3 consists of 18 residues.

The chain carries TRBV5-6 and TRBJ1-1; D unresolved. Germline V lookup: CDR1 SGHDT, CDR2 YYEEEE. V was pared by 2 bases and J by 3 bases, with 11 bases between. CDR3 size: 14 residues. This CDR3 reads CASSFGGLHTEAFF. The CDR3, as DNA: TGTGCCAGCAGCTTTGGCGGGTTGCACACTGAAGCTTTCTTT.

This clone occurred a few times. V usage is TRBV29-1 and J usage is TRBJ2-4; a possible D gene is TRBD2 (6 bases). Trimming removed 5 bases from V and 3 bases from J, with 14 bases in between. The CDR3 extends over 14 amino acids. CDR1 SQVTM and CDR2 ANQGSEA come from the germline V gene. This chain's CDR3 is CSVRLAMGKNIQYF. Written as DNA, the CDR3 is TGCAGCGTTCGGCTAGCGATGGGCAAAAACATTCAGTACTTC.

The chain joins TRBV6-5 to TRBJ1-1, with D uncertain. V lost 6 bases and J 5 bases, leaving 7 bases between the germline ends. Germline V gene data show CDR1 as MNHEY and CDR2 as SVGAGI. There are 11 residues in the CDR3. CDR3 sequence: CASSTGTEAFF. The CDR3 nucleotides read TGTGCCAGCAGCACGGGAACTGAAGCTTTCTTT.

V usage is TRBV7-9 and J usage is TRBJ1-2, with 9 bases that match TRBD1. The V segment lost 4 bases and the J segment 8 bases; nucleotides outside the gene matches: 5. The CDR3 is 13 residues long. Germline loops: CDR1 SEHNR, CDR2 FQNEAQ (reference sequence). The CDR3: CASSSDRGEGYTF. The CDR3 nucleotides read TGTGCCAGCAGCTCGGACAGGGGAGAAGGCTACACCTTC. The complete variable domain, with remaining parts taken from reference TRBV7-9 and TRBJ1-2, reads DTGVSQNPRHKITKRGQNVTFRCDPISEHNRLYWYRQTLGQGPEFLTYFQNEAQLEKSRLLSDRFSAERPKGSFSTLEIQRTEQGDSAMYLCASSSDRGEGYTFGSGTRLTVV.

J is TRBJ2-7 and V is TRBV29-1, with 7 bases fitting TRBD1. CDR1 and CDR2 (germline): SQVTM, ANQGSEA. CDR3 length equals 15 residues. V trimming: 7 bases; J trimming: 0 bases; junction bases outside the gene matches: 12. CDR3 sequence: CSATPTGATSYEQYF. CDR3 sequence (DNA): TGCAGCGCCACACCAACAGGGGCTACCTCCTACGAGCAGTACTTC.

This chain links TRBV7-9 with TRBJ1-1; D remains ambiguous. Trimming stripped 2 bases from V and 4 bases from J, with 11 bases between. There are 14 residues in the CDR3. The germline CDR1 and CDR2 sequences are SEHNR and FQNEAQ (reference sequence). Written as DNA, the CDR3 is TGTGCCAGCAGCTTATTAGTGCGGCGCACTGAAGCTTTCTTT. Protein product: CASSLLVRRTEAFF.

The V gene is TRBV27, the J gene TRBJ2-5; D unresolved. Germline values: CDR1 MNHEY, CDR2 SMNVEV (reference sequence). The CDR3 totals 13 residues. The V end lost 2 bases, the J end lost 6 bases, and 10 bases lay between the germline ends. The CDR3 loop reads CASSLDPSKTQYF. CDR3 sequence (DNA): TGTGCCAGCAGTTTAGATCCCTCGAAGACCCAGTACTTC.

Written as DNA, the CDR3 is TGTGCCAGCAGCACAAGTTGGGCCAACGACTATGGCTACACCTTC. This encodes CASSTSWANDYGYTF. V gene TRBV11-1 combines with J gene TRBJ1-2; D remains unclear. CDR1 is SGHAT, CDR2 FQDESV, per germline (reference sequence). The CDR3 totals 15 residues. With 5 bases removed from V and 3 bases from J, the gap between germline ends came to 16 bases.

This chain links TRBV20-1 with TRBJ2-1; 11 positions agree with TRBD2. Germline loops: CDR1 DFQATT, CDR2 SNEGSKA (reference sequence). This CDR3 spans 16 amino acids. Trimming removed 6 bases from V and 2 bases from J; junction bases left unmatched: 9. The CDR3 region has the DNA TGCAGTGCCAGTAGATCTAGCGGGGGGACCTACAATGAGCAGTTCTTC. It is translated as CSASRSSGGTYNEQFF.

The chain has TRBV5-1 and TRBJ2-7, with 8 bases that match TRBD1. V lost 3 bases to trimming and J lost 3 bases; unmatched junction nucleotides: 8. The length of the CDR3 is 15 residues. Germline loops: CDR1 SGHRS, CDR2 YFSETQ. The CDR3 loop reads CASSSRTGRDYEQYF. The CDR3 region has the DNA TGCGCCAGCAGCTCCCGGACAGGGCGCGACTACGAGCAGTACTTC. Full variable domain (remainder filled in from reference TRBV5-1 and TRBJ2-7): KAGVTQTPRYLIKTRGQQVTLSCSPISGHRSVSWYQQTPGQGLQFLFEYFSETQRNKGNFPGRFSGRQFSNSRSEMNVSTLELGDSALYLCASSSRTGRDYEQYFGPGTRLTVT.

Remarks on this clone: Since a much larger clone is just one base distant, this may be a read error. The rearrangement joins TRBV27 to TRBJ2-5, with D uncertain. In germline, CDR1 is MNHEY, CDR2 SMNVEV (reference sequence). V was trimmed by 3 bases and J by 5 bases, leaving 4 bases between them. The CDR3 has 11 amino acids. CDR3 in amino acids: CASSFRETQYF. Written as DNA, the CDR3 is TGTGCCAGCAGTTTTCGGGAGACCCAGTACTTC.

This chain joins TRBV12-3 or TRBV12-4 and TRBJ1-2; D is undetermined. This CDR3 comprises 13 residues. Trimming shortened V by 5 bases and J by 2 bases, and 9 bases separated the two germline ends. The CDR3 DNA reads TGTGCCAGCAGTCCGGGCTCCAACTATGGCTACACCTTC. It translates to CASSPGSNYGYTF.

The chain recombines TRBV3-1 (or the pseudogene TRBV3-2) with TRBJ2-7; TRBD2 agrees at 7 bases. Germline V gives CDR1 LGHDT, CDR2 YNNKEL (reference sequence). The V and J ends lost 3 bases and 3 bases, in that order; junction bases with no gene match: 2. This CDR3 has 13 residues. In nucleotides, the CDR3 is TGTGCCAGCAGCCACGGGGGGATCTACGAGCAGTACTTC. It yields the protein CASSHGGIYEQYF.

The CDR3: CASSLNEGFRTGELFF. The DNA for the CDR3 is TGTGCCAGCAGCTTGAATGAGGGATTCAGGACCGGGGAGCTGTTTTTT. This chain links TRBV7-2 with TRBJ2-2; a weak D match, TRBD2 (5 bases). CDR3 length: 16 residues. Germline V lookup: CDR1 SGHTA, CDR2 FQGNSA. V lost 3 bases, J lost 5 bases, and 16 bases lay in between.

V gene TRBV4-2 combines with J gene TRBJ2-7; weak D call: TRBD2 (6 bases). V lost 1 base and J 7 bases, leaving 23 bases between the germline ends. CDR1 LGHNA and CDR2 YNFKEQ come from the germline V gene. CDR3 length: 17 residues. CDR3 coding DNA: TGTGCCAGCAGCCAAGCATTGGGGGGAACAATGTACGGGGAGCAGTACTTC. Translated: CASSQALGGTMYGEQYF.

The chain recombines TRBV7-8 with TRBJ2-7; a weak D match, TRBD2 (6 bases). With 8 bases removed from V and 5 bases from J, the gap between germline ends came to 13 bases. Looked up from germline, CDR1 is SGHVS and CDR2 is FQNEAQ. This CDR3 contains 12 residues. The CDR3 region has the DNA TGTGCCAGCTGGGAGGCAGCCAACGAGCAGTACTTC. Translating gives CASWEAANEQYF. Combining the CDR3 with reference TRBV7-8 and TRBJ2-7 gives the whole variable domain GAGVSQSPRYKVAKRGQDVALRCDPISGHVSLFWYQQALGQGPEFLTYFQNEAQLDKSGLPSDRFFAERPEGSVSTLKIQRTQQEDSAVYLCASWEAANEQYFGPGTRLTVT.